The 17 T cell receptor beta chains reported below all come from one sample, sequenced in a study of post-analysis software for immune sequencing data. The study's findings and limits: Patients had higher frequencies than controls of four to six TRBV segments, including TRBV5-6, TRBV5-1 and TRBV20-1.

Built from TCR beta cDNA, the libraries had unique molecular identifiers in them. TCRdb recomputed calls from the PCR reads with MiXCR, one row per CDR3 protein. The data hold about 800,000 distinct CDR3 sequences, with around 27% observed a single time. These receptors have no identified antigens. The specimen sequenced was blood. Receptors originate from a girl aged 5-17 years with multiple sclerosis.

The gene calls are TRBV27 and TRBJ1-1; tentatively, D is TRBD1 (5 bases). Trimming stripped 0 bases from V and 0 bases from J, with 8 bases between. Looked up from germline, CDR1 is MNHEY and CDR2 is SMNVEV (reference sequence). This CDR3 region has 15 residues. CDR3 protein: CASSLSGTVNTEAFF. Written as DNA, the CDR3 is TGTGCCAGCAGTTTATCTGGGACGGTGAACACTGAAGCTTTCTTT.

The chain couples TRBV20-1 to TRBJ2-5; maybe TRBD1 (5 bases). The J call may be wrong; the DNA end is better matched by TRBJ2-7. This CDR3 region has 12 residues. The germline V gene has CDR1 DFQATT and CDR2 SNEGSKA (reference sequence). CDR3 nucleotide sequence: TGCAGTGCTGTACTGCAGGGTCGCGAGCAGTACTTC. This gives the protein CSAVLQGREQYF.

This clonotype occurred a few times. V and J are TRBV5-1 and TRBJ2-7; no firm D call. The V and J ends lost 0 bases and 3 bases respectively, with 10 bases between them. CDR3 size: 14 residues. CDR1 and CDR2 (germline): SGHRS, YFSETQ. The CDR3, as DNA: TGCGCCAGCAGCTTGGTTTCCCGAAACTACGAGCAGTACTTC. Its translation: CASSLVSRNYEQYF.

The DNA of the CDR3 is TGTGCCAGCAGTTCAGGAGGCCGAGGGGGGAGGGCATATGGCTACACCTTC. This codes for CASSSGGRGGRAYGYTF. The chain carries TRBV28 and TRBJ1-2; weak D call: TRBD1 (6 bases). Trimming left V 4 bases short and J 5 bases short, with 23 bases between. Germline V CDR1 and CDR2: MDHEN, SYDVKM. The CDR3 has 17 residues.

The chain is built from TRBV29-1 and TRBJ1-2, with D possibly TRBD1 on 6 matching bases. V was pared by 3 bases and J by 4 bases, with 15 bases between. The germline V gene encodes CDR1 SQVTM and CDR2 ANQGSEA. This CDR3 is 14 amino acids long. The DNA of the CDR3 is TGCAGCGTTGACGGTCGACAGGTTAGCTATGGCTACACCTTC. Its translation: CSVDGRQVSYGYTF.

In this sample, this clonotype turned up a few times. J is TRBJ2-1 and V is TRBV29-1, with D unclear. The CDR3 loop spans 12 amino acids. Germline values: CDR1 SQVTM, CDR2 ANQGSEA. Trimming pared 3 bases from V and 13 bases from J, leaving 16 bases between. Here the CDR3 reads CSVDPVGETQFF. The CDR3 nucleotides are TGCAGCGTTGACCCAGTGGGTGAGACCCAGTTCTTC.

In its sample, this clonotype was seen a few times. The V call is TRBV24-1, the J call TRBJ2-1; 7 nucleotides match TRBD2. The CDR3 has 12 residues. Per germline, CDR1 KGHDR and CDR2 SFDVKD. V trimming: 7 bases; J trimming: 9 bases; junction bases outside the gene matches: 5. The CDR3 loop is CATRATSREQFF. The CDR3 coding sequence is TGTGCCACCAGAGCGACTAGCCGTGAGCAGTTCTTC.

The chain uses TRBV7-2 and TRBJ2-1; 16 bases are a match to TRBD2. The V gene end was trimmed by 0 bases and the J gene end by 0 bases; junction bases not matched to a gene: 5. The CDR3 is made up of 20 amino acids. Germline CDR1 SGHTA, CDR2 FQGNSA. CDR3 in amino acids: CASSLAPGLAGGGSYNEQFF. The CDR3 DNA reads TGTGCCAGCAGCTTAGCCCCGGGACTAGCGGGGGGGGGCTCCTACAATGAGCAGTTCTTC.

This clonotype was detected only a few times. V and J are TRBV7-9 and TRBJ2-1; a weak D match, TRBD1 (6 bases). The CDR3 extends over 18 amino acids. Trimming left V 4 bases short and J 0 bases short, with 19 bases between. Germline CDR1 and CDR2: SEHNR and FQNEAQ (reference sequence). Here the CDR3 reads CASSYPLDSLISYNEQFF. CDR3 bases: TGTGCCAGCAGCTACCCCCTGGACAGTCTGATCTCCTACAATGAGCAGTTCTTC.

The V and J genes are TRBV6-5 and TRBJ1-2; 8 nucleotides align to TRBD1. The CDR3 has 17 amino acids. Trimming removed 6 bases from V and 0 bases from J; junction bases left unmatched: 12. CDR1 and CDR2 (germline): MNHEY, SVGAGI. CDR3 protein: CASRGLGQAGANYGYTF. As DNA, the CDR3 is TGTGCCAGCAGGGGCCTGGGACAGGCCGGAGCTAACTATGGCTACACCTTC.

The chain couples TRBV10-3 to TRBJ2-1; 11 positions agree with TRBD2. Losses at the gene ends were 6 bases for V and 7 bases for J; bases not matched to a gene: 5. Germline V gene lookup returns CDR1 ENHRY and CDR2 SYGVKD. This CDR3 region has 14 residues. CDR3 bases: TGTGCCATCAGGTCTAGCGGGGGGAAAAATGAGCAGTTCTTC. It translates to CAIRSSGGKNEQFF.

A word on this clonotype: The conserved phenylalanine or tryptophan normally closing the CDR3 is absent here, so this likely arose from a read error. J is TRBJ2-5 and V is TRBV20-1; TRBD1 or TRBD2 may be the D gene (5 bases each). V dropped 3 bases and J dropped 5 bases, with 10 bases sitting between them. The CDR3 totals 12 residues. Germline-derived CDR1 and CDR2 are DFQATT and SNEGSKA (reference sequence). CDR3 in amino acids: CSASGGGETQYC. The CDR3 DNA is TGCAGTGCTAGTGGGGGTGGGGAGACCCAGTACTGC.

V is TRBV13 and J is TRBJ2-3; possible D gene TRBD2, 6 bases. The germline V and J ends were trimmed by 5 bases and 0 bases, with 24 bases remaining between them. Germline V lookup: CDR1 PRHDT, CDR2 FYEKMQ (reference sequence). This CDR3 is built from 19 residues. The CDR3: CASSLPAGLTLSSTDTQYF. In DNA form, the CDR3 reads TGTGCCAGCAGCCTCCCCGCGGGACTGACACTATCTAGCACAGATACGCAGTATTTT.

V is TRBV6-2 or TRBV6-3 and J is TRBJ2-2, with D possibly being TRBD2 (6 bases). The CDR3 covers 17 residues. Germline CDR1 reads MNHEY; CDR2 reads SVGEGT. The V and J ends lost 5 bases and 1 base respectively, with 17 bases between them. The CDR3 protein is CASSGTVTRQNTGELFF. For the CDR3, the DNA is TGTGCCAGCAGTGGGACTGTTACACGCCAGAACACCGGGGAGCTGTTTTTT.

This clonotype appeared many times. The chain is built from TRBV5-4 and TRBJ2-6; 7 bases map to TRBD2. The J segment lost 2 bases and the V segment lost 2 bases, leaving 1 base of the junction unmatched. CDR1 SGHNT and CDR2 YYREEE come from the germline V gene (reference sequence). The CDR3 runs 15 residues. CDR3 region: CASSFSGTGANVLTF. Here the CDR3 DNA reads TGTGCCAGCAGCTTCAGCGGGACTGGGGCCAACGTCCTGACTTTC.

This clonotype was observed a handful of times. The chain combines TRBV28 with TRBJ1-1; D remains ambiguous. The germline V and J ends were trimmed by 7 bases and 11 bases, with 17 bases remaining between them. The CDR3 length is 12 residues. In germline, CDR1 is MDHEN, CDR2 SYDVKM. The CDR3 nucleotides are TGTGCCAGCACAACTACGGGCCGCTTGGCTTTCTTT. Its translation: CASTTTGRLAFF.

The chain combines TRBV12-3 or TRBV12-4 with TRBJ2-5; 11 bases align to TRBD1. This CDR3 has 17 amino acids. V lost 0 bases, J lost 1 base, and 4 bases stayed unmatched. DNA for the CDR3: TGTGCCAGCAGTTTAGCAACGGACAGGGGGCCCCAAGAGACCCAGTACTTC. Protein: CASSLATDRGPQETQYF.